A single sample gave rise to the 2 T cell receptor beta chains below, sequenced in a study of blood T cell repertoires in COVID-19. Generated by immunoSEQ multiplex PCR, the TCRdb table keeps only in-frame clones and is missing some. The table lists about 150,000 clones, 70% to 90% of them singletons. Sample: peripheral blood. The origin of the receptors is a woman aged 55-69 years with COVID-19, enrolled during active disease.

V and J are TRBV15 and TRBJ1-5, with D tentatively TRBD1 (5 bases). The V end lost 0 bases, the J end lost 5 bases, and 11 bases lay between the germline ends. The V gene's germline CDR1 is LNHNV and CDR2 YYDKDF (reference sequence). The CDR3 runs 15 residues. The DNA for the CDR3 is TGTGCCACCAGCAGAGATGCAGGGATTGATCAGCCCCAGCATTTT. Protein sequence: CATSRDAGIDQPQHF.

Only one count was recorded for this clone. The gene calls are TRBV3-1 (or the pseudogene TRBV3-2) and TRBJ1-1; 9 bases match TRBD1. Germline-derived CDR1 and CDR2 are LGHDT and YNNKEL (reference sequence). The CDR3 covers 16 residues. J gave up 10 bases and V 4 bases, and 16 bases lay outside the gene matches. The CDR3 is CASSLVGTGFGSPAFF. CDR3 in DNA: TGTGCCAGCAGCCTCGTCGGGACAGGGTTCGGCAGCCCAGCTTTCTTT.